This is a list of T cell receptor beta chains from one sample in a study of identical twins. TCRdb re-analysed the 5' RACE reads in MiXCR, keeping a single row per CDR3 protein. The repertoire has about 200,000 distinct CDR3 sequences, around 9.6% of them found once; the top ten carry 5.1%. The sample comprised memory (CD45RO+) T cells sorted from blood. The receptor set was obtained from a woman younger than 35 in good health. CDR3s include the opening cysteine and the closing phenylalanine or tryptophan. The D gene is left open where the match is weak. The size of a clone is reported for some rows only, either as once, few or many, or as a class for expanded clones.

abundance	v_gene	d_gene	j_gene	CDR3nt	CDR3aa
many	TRBV5-5	NA	TRBJ1-3	TGTGCCAGCAGCGAGGACGGCTTTGGGGGGAACACCATATATTTT	CASSEDGFGGNTIYF
NA	TRBV7-2	NA	TRBJ1-4	TGTGCCAGCAGCCCCCGACGGACAACTAATGAAAAACTGTTTTTT	CASSPRRTTNEKLFF
NA	TRBV3-1	NA	TRBJ2-1	TGTGCCACCAGCAAGCAGGTGCGGAAACCGCGCTGGGTCGACAATGAGCAGTTCTTC	CATSKQVRKPRWVDNEQFF
NA	TRBV5-1	TRBD2	TRBJ2-2	TGCGCCAGCTTCCAGATAGCGGGAGGCCCATCTGGGGAGCTGTTTTTT	CASFQIAGGPSGELFF
NA	TRBV7-2	TRBD1	TRBJ2-7	TGTGCCAGCAGCCGTGGACAGGGCGGAGGCGAGCAGTACTTC	CASSRGQGGGEQYF
many	TRBV9	NA	TRBJ2-5	TGTGCCAGCAGCGTAGACCTGGAAGAGACCCAGTACTTC	CASSVDLEETQYF
few	TRBV5-6	TRBD2	TRBJ2-7	TGTGCCAGCAGCGACGGAAAAGCGGGGACCCACGAGCAGTACTTC	CASSDGKAGTHEQYF
few	TRBV20-1	NA	TRBJ2-7	TGCAGTGCTAGCGCACAGGGCTGGGAGCAGTACTTC	CSASAQGWEQYF
few	TRBV14	NA	TRBJ2-5	TGTGCCAGCAGCCAAGTTTATCCAGGGTTGGAGACCCAGTACTTC	CASSQVYPGLETQYF
NA	TRBV19	NA	TRBJ1-5	TGTGCCAGTACTGAGGCAATTAGCAATCAGCCCCAGCATTTT	CASTEAISNQPQHF
few	TRBV5-1	NA	TRBJ1-6	TGCGCCAGCAGGGACACACCTTATAATTCACCCCTCCACTTT	CASRDTPYNSPLHF
NA	TRBV13	TRBD1	TRBJ1-1	TGTGCCAGCAGTGGACAGGGGACCACTGAAGCTTTCTTT	CASSGQGTTEAFF
NA	TRBV10-2	NA	TRBJ1-1	TGCGCCAGCACTCCTACAGGCTCTGAAGCTTTCTTT	CASTPTGSEAFF
once	TRBV7-2	NA	TRBJ2-7	TGTGCCAGCAGCGCCCACCGCGAGCAGTACTTC	CASSAHREQYF
few	TRBV15	TRBD1	TRBJ2-7	TGTGCCACCAGCAGAGCGGGACAGGGCAACTACGAGCAGTACTTC	CATSRAGQGNYEQYF
NA	TRBV12-3/TRBV12-4	NA	TRBJ2-7	TGTGCCAGCAGTCTCCCTCCTATCTACGAGCAGTACTTC	CASSLPPIYEQYF
NA	TRBV7-8	NA	TRBJ2-1	TGTGCCAGCAGCCTTGACAGGCCATACCCGGGCAATGAGCAGTTCTTC	CASSLDRPYPGNEQFF